This is a list of T cell receptor beta chains from one sample in a study of shared clonotypes between healthy human individuals. Method: immunoSEQ multiplex PCR; TCRdb's copy keeps in-frame clones and lacks some. Of roughly 2,000,000 clones detected, 90% to 95% appear once; the ten largest clones hold around 1.7%. The sequenced sample consisted of naive CD8+ T cells from PBMCs. Every receptor here comes from a man aged 18 to 29 in good health. Some clones in this sample may be carry-over from other donors' samples. CDR3s include the opening cysteine and the closing phenylalanine or tryptophan. Fields, in order: D gene, J gene, clone size, V gene, CDR3 protein, CDR3 DNA. D genes are given only for firm matches. Size is omitted from some rows. Given values are once, few, many or a class for expanded clones.

d_gene: .
j_gene: TRBJ2-5
abundance: .
v_gene: TRBV28
CDR3aa: CASSFSGQETQYF
CDR3nt: TGTGCCAGCAGTTTTTCAGGCCAAGAGACCCAGTACTTC

d_gene: .
j_gene: TRBJ2-7
abundance: .
v_gene: TRBV10-2
CDR3aa: CASSPRVYEQYF
CDR3nt: TGCGCCAGCAGCCCCAGGGTGTACGAGCAGTACTTC

d_gene: .
j_gene: TRBJ2-7
abundance: .
v_gene: TRBV9
CDR3aa: CASSGTNYYEQYF
CDR3nt: TGTGCCAGCAGCGGGACAAATTACTACGAGCAGTACTTC

d_gene: .
j_gene: TRBJ2-7
abundance: .
v_gene: TRBV27
CDR3aa: CASMTGAGTGYEQYF
CDR3nt: TGTGCCAGCATGACAGGAGCGGGGACCGGCTACGAGCAGTACTTC

d_gene: .
j_gene: TRBJ2-1
abundance: .
v_gene: TRBV15
CDR3aa: CATSELYNEQFF
CDR3nt: TGTGCCACCAGCGAACTCTACAATGAGCAGTTCTTC

d_gene: .
j_gene: TRBJ1-4
abundance: few
v_gene: TRBV14
CDR3aa: CASSQDSRVTNEKLFF
CDR3nt: TGTGCCAGCAGCCAAGATTCCCGGGTCACTAATGAAAAACTGTTTTTT

d_gene: TRBD1
j_gene: TRBJ1-2
abundance: .
v_gene: TRBV7-8
CDR3aa: CASTPLVGGTGSGYTF
CDR3nt: TGTGCCAGCACACCCCTGGTTGGTGGGACAGGGTCCGGCTACACCTTC

d_gene: .
j_gene: TRBJ2-1
abundance: .
v_gene: TRBV27
CDR3aa: CASSLILANNEQFF
CDR3nt: TGTGCCAGCAGTTTAATCCTAGCGAACAATGAGCAGTTCTTC

d_gene: .
j_gene: TRBJ1-5
abundance: few
v_gene: TRBV19
CDR3aa: CASKGLSGTVSNQPQHF
CDR3nt: TGTGCCAGTAAGGGGCTAAGCGGGACGGTTAGCAATCAGCCCCAGCATTTT

d_gene: .
j_gene: TRBJ2-7
abundance: .
v_gene: TRBV28
CDR3aa: CASSVRGNSYEQYF
CDR3nt: TGTGCCAGCAGCGTCCGGGGAAATTCCTACGAGCAGTACTTC

d_gene: TRBD1
j_gene: TRBJ2-3
abundance: .
v_gene: TRBV19
CDR3aa: CASSTRDRITDTQYF
CDR3nt: TGTGCCAGTAGTACCCGGGACAGGATTACAGATACGCAGTATTTT

d_gene: .
j_gene: TRBJ1-5
abundance: .
v_gene: TRBV6-6
CDR3aa: CASSSLSSNQPQHF
CDR3nt: TGTGCCAGCAGTTCCCTCAGTAGCAATCAGCCCCAGCATTTT

d_gene: TRBD2
j_gene: TRBJ2-1
abundance: .
v_gene: TRBV7-3
CDR3aa: CASSLPPSGIDNEQFF
CDR3nt: TGTGCCAGCAGCTTACCTCCTAGCGGGATAGACAATGAGCAGTTCTTC

d_gene: .
j_gene: TRBJ2-7
abundance: .
v_gene: TRBV18
CDR3aa: CASSPREAPYEGQYF
CDR3nt: TGTGCCAGCTCACCTAGGGAGGCTCCCTACGAAGGGCAGTACTTC

d_gene: .
j_gene: TRBJ1-1
abundance: few
v_gene: TRBV5-5
CDR3aa: CASSFGTNTEAFF
CDR3nt: TGTGCCAGCAGCTTTGGCACCAACACTGAAGCTTTCTTT

d_gene: .
j_gene: TRBJ2-2
abundance: once
v_gene: TRBV27
CDR3aa: CAAGPGELFF
CDR3nt: TGTGCCGCGGGGCCCGGGGAGCTGTTTTTT

d_gene: .
j_gene: TRBJ1-2
abundance: .
v_gene: TRBV4-3
CDR3aa: CASSHSLAGAGGYTF
CDR3nt: TGCGCCAGCAGCCACTCACTAGCGGGGGCTGGCGGCTACACCTTC

d_gene: .
j_gene: TRBJ1-1
abundance: .
v_gene: TRBV19
CDR3aa: CASSIGHLEAFF
CDR3nt: TGTGCCAGTAGTATAGGACACCTTGAAGCTTTCTTT

d_gene: TRBD1
j_gene: TRBJ1-3
abundance: .
v_gene: TRBV5-6
CDR3aa: CASSLGTGGAYTIYF
CDR3nt: TGTGCCAGCAGCTTGGGCACAGGGGGCGCGTACACCATATATTTT

d_gene: .
j_gene: TRBJ2-5
abundance: .
v_gene: TRBV29-1
CDR3aa: CSVEPPGTREETQYF
CDR3nt: TGCAGCGTTGAACCCCCCGGGACCAGAGAAGAGACCCAGTACTTC

d_gene: .
j_gene: TRBJ2-1
abundance: once
v_gene: TRBV9
CDR3aa: CASSVASSSYNEQFF
CDR3nt: TGTGCCAGCAGCGTAGCTAGTAGCTCCTACAATGAGCAGTTCTTC

d_gene: .
j_gene: TRBJ1-4
abundance: once
v_gene: TRBV7-9
CDR3aa: CASSLKGRFMFF
CDR3nt: TGTGCCAGCAGCTTAAAGGGAAGGTTTATGTTTTTT

d_gene: TRBD2
j_gene: TRBJ2-1
abundance: .
v_gene: TRBV19
CDR3aa: CASSPLAGAVGEQFF
CDR3nt: TGTGCCAGTAGCCCTCTAGCGGGAGCAGTTGGGGAGCAGTTCTTC